These 7 T cell receptor beta chains were sequenced from one sample in a study of shared clonotypes between healthy human individuals. Assay: immunoSEQ multiplex PCR; the TCRdb copy retains only in-frame clones and omits some. The sample contains about 990,000 clones, 78% of which appear only once. The sample was memory CD4+ T cells from PBMCs. Described subset: CD45RA-negative fraction. All receptors derive from a man aged 18 to 29 in good health. Some clones in this sample may be carry-over from other donors' samples.

Worth noting for this clone: Just one base apart from a much larger clone, this may be a read error. This sample also contains other DNA sequences that code for the same CDR3. The chain joins TRBV5-1 to TRBJ2-7; TRBD2 is a possible D gene (6 bases). This CDR3 has 12 amino acids. The ends were cut back, 2 bases at V and 5 bases at J, with 8 bases in the middle. The germline V gene has CDR1 SGHRS and CDR2 YFSETQ. In nucleotides, the CDR3 is TGCGCCAGCAGCTTACCTAGCGACGAGCAGTACTTC. It yields the protein CASSLPSDEQYF.

V and J are TRBV6-5 and TRBJ2-1; D is perhaps TRBD1 or TRBD2 (5 bases each). This CDR3 comprises 13 residues. CDR1 and CDR2 (germline): MNHEY, SVGAGI. V gave up 3 bases and J gave up 14 bases, with 17 bases separating them. The chain's CDR3 is CASSYPGTRNEFF. The CDR3 nucleotides are TGTGCCAGCAGTTATCCCGGGACGCGTAATGAGTTCTTC.

The chain employs TRBV9 and TRBJ2-1, with TRBD2 as a possible D gene (5 bases). The CDR3 extends over 15 amino acids. Between the trimmed V and J ends, which lost 0 bases and 4 bases, there was a span of 11 bases. Germline V gives CDR1 SGDLS, CDR2 YYNGEE. DNA for the CDR3: TGTGCCAGCAGCGTAGGAGGGAATAGATACAATGAGCAGTTCTTC. It yields the protein CASSVGGNRYNEQFF.

The V and J genes are TRBV9 and TRBJ2-7, with 10 bases matching TRBD2. The ends lost 3 bases at V and 2 bases at J; junction bases unmatched: 8. Germline V CDR1 and CDR2: SGDLS, YYNGEE. The CDR3 is 16 residues long. The CDR3 loop reads CASSAERTSGAYEQYF. In nucleotides, the CDR3 is TGTGCCAGCAGCGCGGAACGGACTAGCGGAGCCTACGAGCAGTACTTC.

The chain carries TRBV27 and TRBJ1-4, with D possibly being TRBD1 (5 bases). CDR1 MNHEY and CDR2 SMNVEV come from the germline V gene (reference sequence). V was trimmed by 4 bases and J by 8 bases, leaving 17 bases between them. The CDR3 is 15 residues long. CDR3 protein: CASSSSWQGSEKLFF. For the CDR3, the DNA is TGTGCCAGCAGTTCCTCCTGGCAGGGATCGGAAAAACTGTTTTTT.

J is TRBJ2-7 and V is TRBV5-1; TRBD2 agrees at 13 bases. Germline V CDR1 and CDR2: SGHRS, YFSETQ. CDR3 size: 15 residues. V shed 5 bases and J 2 bases; nucleotides not matched to a gene: 4. CDR3: CASRPGLAGTYEQYF. For the CDR3, the DNA is TGCGCCAGCAGACCGGGACTAGCGGGAACCTACGAGCAGTACTTC.

The chain couples TRBV5-1 to TRBJ1-2; D possibly corresponds to TRBD1 (6 bases). Trimming pared 0 bases from V and 5 bases from J, leaving 14 bases between. The V gene's germline CDR1 is SGHRS and CDR2 YFSETQ. The CDR3 length is 15 residues. This chain's CDR3 is CASSLVEGGEYGYTF. In DNA form, the CDR3 reads TGCGCCAGCAGCTTGGTCGAAGGGGGGGAGTATGGCTACACCTTC.